This entry lists 29 T cell receptor beta chains sequenced from one sample in a study of vaccination and CD4 T cells after COVID-19 (dated by TCRdb to between 2020 and 2023). For these receptors, no antigen is known. The library was made by PCR. The run used an Illumina iSeq 100. DNA from cultured CD4+ T cells underwent TCR sequencing with the Oncomine TCR Beta short-read assay at the Johns Hopkins FTIC core. TCRdb took the public reads, trimmed them with fastp at Q25, ran MiXCR for clone calling and kept in-frame beta chains. Each entry is one CDR3 protein sequence, shown with its most common DNA and genes. For this sample the table gives over 15,000 distinct CDR3 sequences, of which around 70% were detected only once. The top ten constitute about 5% of the sample. Per the publication, the treatment or condition label means: approximately nine-day PBMC culture with coronavirus spike peptide pools or control peptides (ViraFEST assay).

The sample was CD4+ T cells from blood, cultured in vitro. Source of these receptors: a human donor who had recovered from COVID-19.

The V gene is TRBV6-2 or TRBV6-3, the J gene TRBJ1-2, with D perhaps TRBD1 (5 bases). CDR1 is MNHEY, CDR2 SVGEGT, per germline. V was shortened by 8 bases and J by 7 bases, with 11 bases between the two germline ends. The length of the CDR3 is 11 residues. The CDR3 spells CASQGESGYTF. Here the CDR3 DNA reads TGTGCCAGCCAGGGAGAAAGTGGCTACACCTTC.

The CDR3 coding sequence is TGTGCCAGCAGTGCCTGGGGGCCTCGAGCAGACGAGCAGTACTTC. As protein: CASSAWGPRADEQYF. The chain couples TRBV6-1 to TRBJ2-7; possibly TRBD1 for D (6 bases). Trimming cost V 4 bases and J 5 bases, with 18 bases left between them. The CDR3 is made up of 15 amino acids. CDR1 and CDR2 (germline): MNHNS, SASEGT.

The chain combines TRBV6-2 or TRBV6-3 with TRBJ1-2; D is unclear. The length of the CDR3 is 12 residues. V lost 4 bases and J 0 bases, leaving 3 bases between the germline ends. CDR1 and CDR2 (germline): MNHEY, SVGEGT. The CDR3 protein is CASSWTNYGYTF. CDR3 in DNA: TGTGCCAGCAGTTGGACTAACTATGGCTACACCTTC.

V gene TRBV20-1 combines with J gene TRBJ2-5, with 13 positions matching TRBD2. CDR1 is DFQATT and CDR2 is SNEGSKA in the germline V gene (reference sequence). The CDR3 runs 16 residues. The V segment lost 5 bases and the J segment 4 bases; nucleotides outside the gene matches: 10. CDR3 nucleotides: TGCAGTGCTCTCCCCTCCACTAGCGGGAGGGCAGAGACCCAGTACTTC. It codes for CSALPSTSGRAETQYF.

The chain carries TRBV6-1 and TRBJ1-3, with a weak D call TRBD1 (6 bases). CDR1 MNHNS and CDR2 SASEGT come from the germline V gene. Deletions cut 6 bases from V and 1 base from J, with 13 bases between. The CDR3 is made up of 15 amino acids. This chain's CDR3 is CASSRTTGSGNTIYF. Written as DNA, the CDR3 is TGTGCCAGCAGCCGGACGACAGGATCTGGAAACACCATATATTTT.

The count of this clonotype is one. CDR3 residues: CAVGTERNTEAFF. CDR3 DNA: TGTGCCGTAGGGACAGAGAGGAACACTGAAGCTTTCTTT. The chain couples TRBV2 to TRBJ1-1; 7 bases map to TRBD1. CDR1 is SNHLY, CDR2 FYNNEI, per germline. The CDR3 length is 13 residues. Germline trimming cut 11 bases from V and 1 base from J; bases unmatched to any gene: 7.

The V call is TRBV7-2, the J call TRBJ2-5; TRBD2 aligns across 10 bases. The CDR3 has 17 amino acids. CDR1 is SGHTA, CDR2 FQGNSA, per germline. V shed 1 base, J shed 2 bases, and the junction held 7 bases outside the gene matches. This chain's CDR3 is CASSLGGLAVYQETQYF. CDR3 DNA sequence: TGTGCCAGCAGCTTAGGTGGACTAGCGGTATATCAAGAGACCCAGTACTTC.

The chain couples TRBV7-9 to TRBJ2-2, with 7 bases that match TRBD1. Germline assignment: CDR1 SEHNR and CDR2 FQNEAQ (reference sequence). The CDR3 totals 19 residues. Unmatched junction bases numbered 15, after V lost 3 bases and J lost 2 bases. The CDR3 reads CASSFLTTLTGINTGELFF. Written as DNA, the CDR3 is TGTGCCAGCAGCTTTTTAACCACCCTGACAGGGATCAACACCGGGGAGCTGTTTTTT.

The V call is TRBV20-1, the J call TRBJ1-6; D is unresolved. The ends were cut back, 0 bases at V and 2 bases at J, with 14 bases in the middle. From germline, CDR1 is DFQATT and CDR2 SNEGSKA (reference sequence). The CDR3 is 17 amino acids. The CDR3 nucleotides read TGCAGTGCTAGAGATCGCGGGAGTGGGACCTATAATTCACCCCTCCACTTT. It encodes CSARDRGSGTYNSPLHF.

The V gene is TRBV19, the J gene TRBJ1-5; weak D call: TRBD1 (5 bases). Per germline, CDR1 LNHDA and CDR2 SQIVND (reference sequence). The CDR3 covers 15 residues. Trimming took off 3 bases at V and 0 bases at J, with 9 bases between the two ends. The CDR3 protein is CASSIGGFSNQPQHF. CDR3 DNA sequence: TGTGCCAGTAGTATTGGGGGTTTTAGCAATCAGCCCCAGCATTTT.

This sequence joins TRBV20-1 and TRBJ2-1, with D possibly being TRBD2 (7 bases). The germline CDR1 and CDR2 sequences are DFQATT and SNEGSKA (reference sequence). The CDR3 loop spans 15 amino acids. The V gene lost 7 bases and the J gene lost 9 bases, with 25 bases spanning the gap. In DNA, the CDR3 is TGCAGTGGCAGTGTCAGGACTAGGGGGGAAACTGAGCAGTTCTTC. Encoded protein: CSGSVRTRGETEQFF.

DNA for the CDR3: TGCAGTGCTAAAAGGGACAGGCCCGGGGGCACCATATATTTT. This gives the protein CSAKRDRPGGTIYF. The V call is TRBV20-1, the J call TRBJ1-3, with 8 bases identical to TRBD1. The CDR3 is 14 residues long. Trimming took 4 bases from V and 9 from J; bases not matched to a gene: 11. Germline lookup yields CDR1 DFQATT and CDR2 SNEGSKA (reference sequence).

This chain uses TRBV20-1 with TRBJ1-2; 9 positions agree with TRBD1. CDR1 is DFQATT, CDR2 SNEGSKA, per germline (reference sequence). This CDR3 region has 16 residues. V dropped 6 bases and J dropped 4; count of bases not matched to a gene: 15. The CDR3 region is CSADSTTGGRRYGYTF. In nucleotides, the CDR3 is TGCAGTGCCGATTCCACGACAGGGGGAAGGCGCTATGGCTACACCTTC.

The genes are TRBV18 and TRBJ1-1, with D tentatively TRBD1 (5 bases). The CDR3 contains 15 residues. CDR1 is KGHSH, CDR2 LQKENI, per germline. Trimming took 6 bases from V and 1 from J, leaving 15 bases between them. The DNA of the CDR3 is TGTGCCAGCTCGGCGGGCCGCGGGGGGAACACTGAAGCTTTCTTT. Amino acid sequence: CASSAGRGGNTEAFF.

This clonotype occurred once. V and J are TRBV28 and TRBJ2-2; the D is unclear. Trimming stripped 0 bases from V and 1 base from J, with 6 bases between. Germline V CDR1 and CDR2: MDHEN, SYDVKM. There are 15 residues in the CDR3. CDR3 DNA sequence: TGTGCCAGCAGTTTATGGTTTGGGAACACCGGGGAGCTGTTTTTT. Encoded protein: CASSLWFGNTGELFF.

V and J are TRBV30 and TRBJ1-4; D not resolved. Trimming removed 5 bases from V and 7 bases from J, with 11 bases in between. Germline CDR1 and CDR2: GTSNPN and SVGIG (reference sequence). This CDR3 contains 12 residues. The CDR3 DNA follows: TGTGCCTGGTCCAGGTTGGGTGAAAAACTGTTTTTT. Translating gives CAWSRLGEKLFF.

The table lists this clonotype with a few counts. The gene calls are TRBV6-5 and TRBJ1-5; TRBD1 agrees at 7 bases. CDR1 MNHEY and CDR2 SVGAGI come from the germline V gene. There are 19 residues in the CDR3. Germline trimming cut 4 bases from V and 1 base from J; bases unmatched to any gene: 16. Written as DNA, the CDR3 is TGTGCCAGCAGTTCGACTAACAGGGGATGGGTTAGAAGCAATCAGCCCCAGCATTTT. Translating gives CASSSTNRGWVRSNQPQHF.

The chain links TRBV28 to TRBJ2-7; maybe TRBD1 (6 bases). Germline CDR1 reads MDHEN; CDR2 reads SYDVKM. The CDR3 extends over 16 amino acids. With 3 bases removed from V and 3 bases from J, the gap between germline ends came to 18 bases. CDR3 residues: CASSLSSATGFYEQYF. Written as DNA, the CDR3 is TGTGCCAGCAGTTTGTCCTCAGCAACAGGGTTCTACGAGCAGTACTTC.

This clonotype was found a few times. This chain joins TRBV7-9 and TRBJ1-1, with D perhaps matching TRBD1 (5 bases). Trimming removed 4 bases at V and 7 bases at J, with 10 bases between. Germline V gene lookup returns CDR1 SEHNR and CDR2 FQNEAQ (reference sequence). The CDR3 length is 12 residues. CDR3 residues: CASSWVGGEAFF. As DNA, the CDR3 is TGTGCCAGCAGCTGGGTTGGGGGTGAAGCTTTCTTT.

The genes are TRBV2 and TRBJ2-7; TRBD1 matches at 8 bases. The CDR3 is 14 residues long. V was pared by 7 bases and J by 6 bases, with 11 bases of the junction left unmatched. CDR1 SNHLY and CDR2 FYNNEI come from the germline V gene. The CDR3 protein is CASNRQGSEGEQYF. Here the CDR3 DNA reads TGTGCCAGCAATAGACAGGGGTCCGAGGGCGAGCAGTACTTC. Full variable domain (missing parts from reference TRBV2 and TRBJ2-7): EPEVTQTPSHQVTQMGQEVILRCVPISNHLYFYWYRQILGQKVEFLVSFYNNEISEKSEIFDDQFSVERPDGSNFTLKIRSTKLEDSAMYFCASNRQGSEGEQYFGPGTRLTVT.

The rearrangement links TRBV6-5 to TRBJ1-5, with D possibly TRBD1 on 5 matching bases. There are 16 residues in the CDR3. V lost 2 bases to trimming and J lost 1 base, with 12 bases between them. Germline V gives CDR1 MNHEY, CDR2 SVGAGI. The CDR3: CASSYIDSLSNQPQHF. In nucleotides, the CDR3 is TGTGCCAGCAGTTACATCGACAGTTTGAGCAATCAGCCCCAGCATTTT.

The gene calls are TRBV20-1 and TRBJ2-7; a weak D match, TRBD2 (5 bases). This CDR3 spans 12 amino acids. Trimming cost V 3 bases and J 0 bases, with 6 bases left between them. The germline CDR1 and CDR2 sequences are DFQATT and SNEGSKA (reference sequence). The CDR3 protein is CSASGDSYEQYF. CDR3 sequence (DNA): TGCAGTGCTAGCGGGGACTCCTACGAGCAGTACTTC.

The V call is TRBV7-9, the J call TRBJ2-5; 7 bases are shared with TRBD1. In germline, CDR1 is SEHNR, CDR2 FQNEAQ (reference sequence). J was trimmed by 5 bases and V by 5 bases; bases with no gene match: 11. The CDR3 covers 15 residues. Written as DNA, the CDR3 is TGTGCCAGCAGCAGAGAGACAGGGTCCGGGGAGACCCAGTACTTC. Translation: CASSRETGSGETQYF. The whole variable domain, filled in from reference TRBV7-9 and TRBJ2-5, reads DTGVSQNPRHKITKRGQNVTFRCDPISEHNRLYWYRQTLGQGPEFLTYFQNEAQLEKSRLLSDRFSAERPKGSFSTLEIQRTEQGDSAMYLCASSRETGSGETQYFGPGTRLLVL.

This chain joins TRBV6-2 or TRBV6-3 and TRBJ1-1; D ambiguous. Germline values: CDR1 MNHEY, CDR2 SVGEGT. Trimming removed 7 bases at V and 4 bases at J, with 13 bases between. The CDR3 consists of 13 residues. The CDR3 nucleotides read TGTGCCAGCAAAGAGGGCGGGCGCACTGAAGCTTTCTTT. Its protein is CASKEGGRTEAFF.

The rearrangement links TRBV11-3 to TRBJ2-1; TRBD2 matches 12 bases. Looked up from germline, CDR1 is SGHNT and CDR2 is YENEEA. CDR3 length: 17 amino acids. V was clipped by 1 base and J by 6 bases; unmatched bases: 7. The CDR3 sequence: CASSLGLAGGPSNEQFF. The DNA for the CDR3 is TGTGCCAGCAGCTTAGGCCTAGCGGGAGGGCCGTCCAATGAGCAGTTCTTC.

The chain uses TRBV20-1 and TRBJ1-4; D is undetermined. Looked up from germline, CDR1 is DFQATT and CDR2 is SNEGSKA (reference sequence). This CDR3 is 15 amino acids long. V dropped 6 bases and J dropped 0 bases, with 14 bases sitting between them. The CDR3 sequence is CSAPDSGTTNEKLFF. CDR3 coding DNA: TGCAGTGCGCCCGACTCGGGGACAACTAATGAAAAACTGTTTTTT.

CDR3 sequence: CASSLASTGELFF. The CDR3 DNA reads as TGTGCCAGCAGCTTAGCCAGCACCGGGGAGCTGTTTTTT. The chain is built from TRBV11-3 and TRBJ2-2; D is uncertain. Germline V CDR1 and CDR2: SGHNT, YENEEA. V gave up 1 base and J gave up 4 bases, with 4 bases separating them. The CDR3 is made up of 13 amino acids.

This chain joins TRBV25-1 and TRBJ2-5, with 7 bases matching TRBD2. The CDR3 loop spans 16 amino acids. CDR1 is MGHDK and CDR2 is SYGVNS in the germline V gene. The V segment lost 8 bases and the J segment 4 bases; nucleotides outside the gene matches: 16. The CDR3 DNA reads TGTGCCAGCCACCCTGAGGGAGGGGCCTCGGGAGAGACCCAGTACTTC. Protein sequence: CASHPEGGASGETQYF. The complete variable domain, with remaining parts taken from reference TRBV25-1 and TRBJ2-5, reads EADIYQTPRYLVIGTGKKITLECSQTMGHDKMYWYQQDPGMELHLIHYSYGVNSTEKGDLSSESTVSRIRTEHFPLTLESARPSHTSQYLCASHPEGGASGETQYFGPGTRLLVL.

This clonotype was detected a few times. At one end the junction does not follow the germline gene, possibly because of a read error. This chain connects TRBV6-1 to TRBJ1-2; a possible D gene is TRBD1 (6 bases). The CDR3 consists of 14 residues. Per the germline V gene, CDR1 is MNHNS and CDR2 is SASEGT. DNA for the CDR3: TGTGCCAGCAGAGAAGGGGGGGGCTACGATGGCTACACCTTC. Amino acids: CASREGGGYDGYTF.